This T cell receptor (beta chain) was captured by sequencing in a study of T cell responses to AZD1222 COVID-19 vaccine. Study findings and constraints: Donors in the cohort were predominantly white British and more often female, and clonal diversity was possibly underestimated.

As to this clone: Its antigen is not identified.

V shed 6 bases and J 6 bases; nucleotides not matched to a gene: 5. Germline values: CDR1 LNHDA, CDR2 SQIVND (reference sequence). The CDR3 has 15 amino acids. The assay was immunoSEQ multiplex PCR, and TCRdb's table has in-frame clones only and misses some. The data contain 180,000 or so clones, around 95% of them singletons. Sample: peripheral blood, taken on day 0 of AZD1222 vaccination. The V gene is TRBV19, the J gene TRBJ2-1; 13 bases match TRBD2. The TCR was taken from an adult in good health. The CDR3 region has the DNA TGTGCCAGTAGCCCCGGGACTAGCGGGATCAATGAGCAGTTCTTC. It translates to CASSPGTSGINEQFF.